This T cell receptor beta chain was sequenced during a study of a mutant IDH1 vaccine in newly diagnosed glioma. In the study overall: Treated individuals were around 60% male and roughly 40% female, averaging 40.4 years of age. Former treatment meant radiotherapy, temozolomide, or both; the majority had gotten both.

The method was immunoSEQ multiplex PCR; TCRdb's version includes in-frame clones alone and lacks a portion of them. The sample contains about 24,000 clones, 80% to 95% of which appear only once. V was shortened by 0 bases and J by 4 bases, with 6 bases between the two germline ends. CDR1 and CDR2 (germline): SGHRS, YFSETQ. CDR3 size: 13 residues. Details on this clone: The antigen is not known. Other nucleotide sequences in the sample specify the same CDR3.

The time point denotes: baseline, week 1 (first vaccination visit). The sample's treatment: pre-vaccination baseline after standard-of-care therapy. Donor diagnoses consisted of new WHO grade 3 or 4 IDH1-mutant, ATRX-lost astrocytomas. Regarding the study as a whole: Vaccine-induced immune responses occurred in 93.3% of patients.

The sequences come from PBMCs, collected from a glioma patient treated with radiotherapy, temozolomide or both. This rearrangement joins TRBV5-1 to TRBJ2-3; tentatively, D is TRBD2 (5 bases). The clonotype comes from a young man with glioma. The CDR3 is CASSLGGADTQYF. CDR3 sequence (DNA): TGCGCCAGCAGCTTGGGGGGAGCAGATACGCAGTATTTT.